The text below deals with one TCR beta chain. Residents of 20 to 25 US areas, aged roughly 18 to 90 years, made up the participants. No more than 2 weeks before study entry, exposed participants had met a case of COVID-19. This entry is derived from a study of blood T cell repertoires in COVID-19. Study background: From T cells, B-cell-depleted T cells, or PBMCs came the material, which was cDNA or gDNA.

Assay: immunoSEQ multiplex PCR; the TCRdb copy retains only in-frame clones and omits some. The profile shows around 220,000 clones, 85% to 90% of them singletons. The germline CDR1 and CDR2 sequences are SEHNR and FQNEAQ (reference sequence). After removal of 3 bases from V and 3 bases from J, the junction contained 11 bases not matched to a gene. The CDR3 is made up of 17 amino acids. Sequenced material: PBMCs or T cells enriched from blood (not recorded which). The chain uses TRBV7-9 and TRBJ2-3; 8 nucleotides align to TRBD2. The TCR sequence derives from a man aged 30 to 39 who had been exposed to COVID-19. CDR3 sequence reads: CASSLGRAGALTDTQYF. DNA for the CDR3: TGTGCCAGCAGCTTGGGGAGAGCGGGGGCTCTTACAGATACGCAGTATTTT.